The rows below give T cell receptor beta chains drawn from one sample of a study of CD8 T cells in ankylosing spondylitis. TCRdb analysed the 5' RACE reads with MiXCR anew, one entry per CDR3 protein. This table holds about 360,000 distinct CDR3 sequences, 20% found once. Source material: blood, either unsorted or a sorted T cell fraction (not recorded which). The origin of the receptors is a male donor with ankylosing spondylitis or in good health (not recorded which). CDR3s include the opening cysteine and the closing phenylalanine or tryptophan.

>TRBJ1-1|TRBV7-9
CASSLAQGEYTEAFF
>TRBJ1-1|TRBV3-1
CASSQDFYGRENTEAFF
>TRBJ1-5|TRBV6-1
CASSALESQPQHF
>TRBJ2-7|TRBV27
CASSFGNPTYEQYF
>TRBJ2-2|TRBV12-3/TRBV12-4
CASSDPFGRNTGELFF
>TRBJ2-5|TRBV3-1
CASSVPGTQETQYF
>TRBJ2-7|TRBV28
CATHWEYEQYF
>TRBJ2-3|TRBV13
CASTPVSGVEDTQYF
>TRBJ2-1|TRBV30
CAWMQVTYNEQFF
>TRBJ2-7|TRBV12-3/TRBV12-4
CASSPGGAQGIGEQYF
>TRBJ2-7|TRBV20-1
CSARTQGLPYEQYF
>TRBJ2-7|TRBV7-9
CASSPSTRYEQYF
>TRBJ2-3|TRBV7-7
CASSPSAEGLTDTQYF
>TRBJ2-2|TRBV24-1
CATSEPLLGGENTGELFF
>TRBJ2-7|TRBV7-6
CASSSLWGSAYEQYF
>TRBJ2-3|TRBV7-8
CASSLISGGAADTQYF
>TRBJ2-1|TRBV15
CATSRDLGSYNEQFF
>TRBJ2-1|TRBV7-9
CASSLRDAGYNEQFF
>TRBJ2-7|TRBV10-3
CAISPGQGGYEQYF
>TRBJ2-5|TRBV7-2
CASSLGAGGLQETQYF
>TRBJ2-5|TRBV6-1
CASRGILRTGAFQETQYF
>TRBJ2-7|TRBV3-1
CASSQDDELTYEQYF
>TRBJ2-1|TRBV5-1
CASSASMGDPSYNEQFF
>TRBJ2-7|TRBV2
CASNGDDEQYF
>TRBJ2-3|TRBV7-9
CASSYPEMGTDTQYF
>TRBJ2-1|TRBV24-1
CATSDFGGSYNEQFF
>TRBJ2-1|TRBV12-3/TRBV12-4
CASAKTYNEQFF
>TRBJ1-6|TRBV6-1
CASSEGPYNSPLHF
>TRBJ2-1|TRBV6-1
CASSQDSPVYNEQFF
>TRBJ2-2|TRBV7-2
CASSMDTTNTGELFF
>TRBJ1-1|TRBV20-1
CSASQGLGYTEAFF
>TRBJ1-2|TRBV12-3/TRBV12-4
CASSLVLGGYGYTF
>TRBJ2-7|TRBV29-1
CSVPGGRNYEQYF
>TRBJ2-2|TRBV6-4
CASSDTGTGGSGELFF
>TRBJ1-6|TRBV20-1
CSARGGGFYNSPLHF
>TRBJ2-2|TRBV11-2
CASSLDQGQEANTGELFF
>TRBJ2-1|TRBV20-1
CSARDGGSSYNEQFF
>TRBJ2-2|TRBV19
CASSMSGAGELFF
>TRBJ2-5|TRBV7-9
CASSPSSGDQETQYF
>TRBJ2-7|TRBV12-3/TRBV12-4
CASRQTGGWYEQYF
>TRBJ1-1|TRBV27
CASRTGENTEAFF
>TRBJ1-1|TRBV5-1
CASSSSLGNTEAFF
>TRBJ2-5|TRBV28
CASSPRLARYQETQYF
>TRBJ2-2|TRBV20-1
CSARDPHSNTGELFF
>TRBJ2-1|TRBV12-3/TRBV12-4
CASSSPGGEPYNEQFF
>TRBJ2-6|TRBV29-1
CSVELYSRGGANVLTF
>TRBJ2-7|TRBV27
CASHGTESSYEQYF
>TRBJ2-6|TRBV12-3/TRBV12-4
CASTPDGGSSGANVLTF
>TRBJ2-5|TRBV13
CASSLGGQTYQETQYF
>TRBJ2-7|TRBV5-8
CASSGNRGLNEQYF
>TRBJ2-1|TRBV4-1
CASSQEWTGGSYNEQFF
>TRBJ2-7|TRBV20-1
CSARDLGQGAYEQYF
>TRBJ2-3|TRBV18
CASSPPIDYTDTQYF
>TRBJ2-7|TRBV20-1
CSARELPGQGLYEQYF
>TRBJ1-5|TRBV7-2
CASGWLEPQHF
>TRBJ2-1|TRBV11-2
CASSGGQEQTYNEQFF
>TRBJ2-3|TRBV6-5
CASSYSGRGGTDTQYF
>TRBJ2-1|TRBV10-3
CAMAGQGAYNEQFF
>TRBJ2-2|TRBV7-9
CASGMQRSNTGELFF